This T cell receptor (beta chain) was observed in a study of shared clonotypes between healthy human individuals. Findings of the study overall: Generally, naive subsets (rather than memory subsets) showed larger estimated richness. For naive CD4 cells, 5% to 6.5% of clonotypes were shared across a few donors.

The germline V gene encodes CDR1 SGHNT and CDR2 YYREEE (reference sequence). The CDR3 runs 16 residues. With 4 bases removed from V and 0 bases from J, the gap between germline ends came to 17 bases. Points on this clone: The antigen is unknown.

When replicate PCRs were run on sorted subsets, they used around 0.2 ug DNA, approximately 27,000 T cell genomes. Authors' methods: There were no quality scores in the junction-only immunoSEQ sequences, so filtering differed. This table comes from immunoSEQ multiplex PCR, and its TCRdb copy is limited to in-frame clones, with some not included. The DNA gave D and trimming, while V, J and clone size come from that table. This repertoire shows 90,000 to 130,000 clones, about 63% found once; its top ten account for approximately 23%. V is TRBV5-4 and J is TRBJ2-7; D is uncertain. This sequence was found in a woman in her thirties in good health. Sequencing used memory CD8+ T cells sorted from blood. Subset noted: CD45RO+ cells pooled with CCR7-negative TemRA cells. The CDR3 nucleotides are TGTGCCAGCAGCCCCGACGAAGGTCTTAGCTCCTACGAGCAGTACTTC. This translates into CASSPDEGLSSYEQYF. Variable domain in full (rest from reference TRBV5-4 and TRBJ2-7): ETGVTQSPTHLIKTRGQQVTLRCSSQSGHNTVSWYQQALGQGPQFIFQYYREEENGRGNFPPRFSGLQFPNYSSELNVNALELDDSALYLCASSPDEGLSSYEQYFGPGTRLTVT.